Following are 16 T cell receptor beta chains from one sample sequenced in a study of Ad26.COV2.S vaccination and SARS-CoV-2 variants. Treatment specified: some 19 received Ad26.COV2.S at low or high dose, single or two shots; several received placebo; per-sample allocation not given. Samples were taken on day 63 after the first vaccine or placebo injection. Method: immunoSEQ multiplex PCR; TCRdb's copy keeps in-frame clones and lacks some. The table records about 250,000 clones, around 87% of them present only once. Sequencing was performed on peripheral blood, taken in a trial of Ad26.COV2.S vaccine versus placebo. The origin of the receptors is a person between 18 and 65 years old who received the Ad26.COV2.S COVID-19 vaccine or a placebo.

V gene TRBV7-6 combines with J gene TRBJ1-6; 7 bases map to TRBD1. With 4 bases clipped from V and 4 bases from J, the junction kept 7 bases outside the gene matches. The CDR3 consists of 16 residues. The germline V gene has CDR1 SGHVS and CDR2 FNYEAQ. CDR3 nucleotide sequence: TGTGCCAGCAGCTCAGGGGGGGGCCTGTATAATTCACCCCTCCACTTT. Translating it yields CASSSGGGLYNSPLHF.

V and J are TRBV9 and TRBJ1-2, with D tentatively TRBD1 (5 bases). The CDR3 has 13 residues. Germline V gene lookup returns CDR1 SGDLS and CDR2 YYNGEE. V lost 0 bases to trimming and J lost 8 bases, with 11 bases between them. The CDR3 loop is CASSVVQGVGYTF. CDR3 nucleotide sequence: TGTGCCAGCAGCGTAGTTCAAGGGGTCGGCTACACCTTC.

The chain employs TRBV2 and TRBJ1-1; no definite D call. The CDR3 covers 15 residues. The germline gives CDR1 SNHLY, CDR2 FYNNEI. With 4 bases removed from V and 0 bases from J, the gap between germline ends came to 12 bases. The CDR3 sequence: CASSGRGIMNTEAFF. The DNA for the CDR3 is TGTGCCAGCAGTGGGCGGGGAATCATGAACACTGAAGCTTTCTTT.

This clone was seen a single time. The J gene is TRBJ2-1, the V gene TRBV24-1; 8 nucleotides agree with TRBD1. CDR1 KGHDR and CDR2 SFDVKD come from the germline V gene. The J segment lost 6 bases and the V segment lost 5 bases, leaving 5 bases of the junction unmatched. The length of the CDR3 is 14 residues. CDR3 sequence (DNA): TGTGCCACCAGTGCGCCAGGGGGCTTCAATGAGCAGTTCTTC. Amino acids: CATSAPGGFNEQFF.

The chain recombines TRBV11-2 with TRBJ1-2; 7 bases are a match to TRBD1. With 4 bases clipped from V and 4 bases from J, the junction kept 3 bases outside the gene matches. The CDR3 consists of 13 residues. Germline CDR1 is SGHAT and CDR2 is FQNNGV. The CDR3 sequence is CASSSAGGYGYTF. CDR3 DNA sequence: TGTGCCAGCAGCTCGGCAGGGGGCTATGGCTACACCTTC.

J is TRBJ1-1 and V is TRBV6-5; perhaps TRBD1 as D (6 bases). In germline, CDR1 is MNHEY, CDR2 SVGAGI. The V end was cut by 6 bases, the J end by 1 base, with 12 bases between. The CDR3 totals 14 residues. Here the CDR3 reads CASSSGTPNTEAFF. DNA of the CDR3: TGTGCCAGCAGCTCCGGGACACCGAACACTGAAGCTTTCTTT.

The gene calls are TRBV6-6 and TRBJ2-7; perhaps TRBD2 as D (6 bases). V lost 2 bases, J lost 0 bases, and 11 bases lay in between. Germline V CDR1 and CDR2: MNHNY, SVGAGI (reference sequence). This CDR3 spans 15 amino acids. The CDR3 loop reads CASSYGAGPSYEQYF. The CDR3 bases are TGTGCCAGCAGTTACGGGGCGGGACCCTCCTACGAGCAGTACTTC.

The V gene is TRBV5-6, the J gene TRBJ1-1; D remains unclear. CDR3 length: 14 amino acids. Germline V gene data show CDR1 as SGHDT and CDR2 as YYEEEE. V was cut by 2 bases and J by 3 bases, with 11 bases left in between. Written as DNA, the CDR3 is TGTGCCAGCAGCTTAGGAGTTATGGACACTGAAGCTTTCTTT. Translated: CASSLGVMDTEAFF.

CDR3 loop: CASSYRTDTQYF. The CDR3, as DNA: TGTGCCAGCAGTTACCGCACAGATACGCAGTATTTT. V usage is TRBV6-6 and J usage is TRBJ2-3; D is ambiguous. V shed 2 bases and J shed 1 base, with 1 base lying between them. The germline V gene encodes CDR1 MNHNY and CDR2 SVGAGI (reference sequence). The CDR3 sequence is 12 residues long.

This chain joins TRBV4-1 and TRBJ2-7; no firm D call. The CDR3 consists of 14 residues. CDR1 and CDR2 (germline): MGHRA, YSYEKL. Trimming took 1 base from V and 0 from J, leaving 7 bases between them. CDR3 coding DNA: TGCGCCAGCAGCCAAGGGCTAGACTCCTACGAGCAGTACTTC. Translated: CASSQGLDSYEQYF.

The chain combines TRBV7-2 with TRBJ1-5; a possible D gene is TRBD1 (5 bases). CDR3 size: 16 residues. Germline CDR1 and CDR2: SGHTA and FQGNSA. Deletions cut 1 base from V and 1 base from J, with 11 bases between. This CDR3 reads CASSLGGDASNQPQHF. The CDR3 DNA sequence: TGTGCCAGCAGCTTAGGGGGGGATGCGAGCAATCAGCCCCAGCATTTT.

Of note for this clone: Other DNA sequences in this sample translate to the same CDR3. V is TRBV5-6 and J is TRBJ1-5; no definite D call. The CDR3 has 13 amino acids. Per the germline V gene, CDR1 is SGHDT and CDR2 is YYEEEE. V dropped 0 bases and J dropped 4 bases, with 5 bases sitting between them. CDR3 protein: CASSLGSNQPQHF. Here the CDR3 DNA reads TGTGCCAGCAGCTTGGGCTCAAATCAGCCCCAGCATTTT. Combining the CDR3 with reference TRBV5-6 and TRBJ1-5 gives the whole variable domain DAGVTQSPTHLIKTRGQQVTLRCSPKSGHDTVSWYQQALGQGPQFIFQYYEEEERQRGNFPDRFSGHQFPNYSSELNVNALLLGDSALYLCASSLGSNQPQHFGDGTRLSIL.

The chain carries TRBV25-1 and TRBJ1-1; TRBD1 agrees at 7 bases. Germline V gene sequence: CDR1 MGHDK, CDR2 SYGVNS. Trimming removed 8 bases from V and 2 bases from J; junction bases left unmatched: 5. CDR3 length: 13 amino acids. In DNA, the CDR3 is TGTGCCAGCCGGGAGGGGGCTAACACTGAAGCTTTCTTT. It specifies CASREGANTEAFF.

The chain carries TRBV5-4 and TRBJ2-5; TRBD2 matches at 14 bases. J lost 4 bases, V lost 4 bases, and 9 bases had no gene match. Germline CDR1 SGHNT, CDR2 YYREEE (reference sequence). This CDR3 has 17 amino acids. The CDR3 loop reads CASSQTSGGARLETQYF. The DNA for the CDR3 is TGTGCCAGCAGCCAGACTAGCGGGGGGGCCAGGTTAGAGACCCAGTACTTC.

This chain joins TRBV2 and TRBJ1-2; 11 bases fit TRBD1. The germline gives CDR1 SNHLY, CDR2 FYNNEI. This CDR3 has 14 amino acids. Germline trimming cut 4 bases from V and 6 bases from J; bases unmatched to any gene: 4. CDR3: CASSGTGGLNGYTF. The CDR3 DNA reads TGTGCCAGCAGTGGGACAGGGGGCTTGAATGGCTACACCTTC.

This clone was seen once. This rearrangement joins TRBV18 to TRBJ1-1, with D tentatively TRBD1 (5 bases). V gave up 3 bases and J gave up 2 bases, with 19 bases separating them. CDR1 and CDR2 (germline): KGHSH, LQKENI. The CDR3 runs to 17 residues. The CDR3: CASSPQMGGAGNTEAFF. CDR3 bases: TGTGCCAGCTCACCCCAAATGGGGGGAGCAGGAAACACTGAAGCTTTCTTT.